This is a list of T cell receptor beta chains from one sample in a study of OX40 agonist ivuxolimab in advanced cancers. Using immunoSEQ multiplex PCR, the repertoire was profiled, and TCRdb retains in-frame clones only, with some absent. Of fewer than 15,000 clones in the sample, approximately 84% were seen once. The sequences come from CD4+ or CD8+ T cells sorted from blood, collected in a trial of the OX40 agonist ivuxolimab. The source of these receptors is an adult with an advanced solid tumor such as melanoma, head and neck, liver or kidney cancer. The CDR3 runs from the conserved cysteine through the conserved F or W. D genes are given only for firm matches.

j_call: TRBJ2-7
d_call: TRBD2
v_call: TRBV7-9
cdr3_aa: CASSFLNGGAYEQYF

j_call: TRBJ1-2
d_call: TRBD1
v_call: TRBV9
cdr3_aa: CASSLYPATGVGYTF

j_call: TRBJ1-2
d_call: .
v_call: TRBV29-1
cdr3_aa: CSVTAAAYGYTF

j_call: TRBJ2-7
d_call: TRBD1
v_call: TRBV30
cdr3_aa: CAWSAKGQPYEQYF

j_call: TRBJ2-7
d_call: .
v_call: TRBV10-2
cdr3_aa: CASSLSAPYEQYF

j_call: TRBJ2-7
d_call: .
v_call: TRBV5-5
cdr3_aa: CASSLEGGMLEQYF

j_call: TRBJ1-6
d_call: .
v_call: TRBV7-9
cdr3_aa: CASSPQGALHF

j_call: TRBJ2-3
d_call: TRBD1
v_call: TRBV2
cdr3_aa: CASSEAGTGVADTQYF

j_call: TRBJ1-4
d_call: .
v_call: TRBV4-3
cdr3_aa: CASSRFRTATNEKLFF

j_call: TRBJ1-3
d_call: .
v_call: TRBV16
cdr3_aa: CASSQSTQGTGNTIYF

j_call: TRBJ2-5
d_call: TRBD2
v_call: TRBV2
cdr3_aa: CASSTTSGNQETQYF

j_call: TRBJ1-1
d_call: .
v_call: TRBV12-5
cdr3_aa: CASGGWDTEAFF

j_call: TRBJ1-5
d_call: .
v_call: TRBV2
cdr3_aa: CASSGGSGGANQPQHF

j_call: TRBJ2-3
d_call: TRBD2
v_call: TRBV11-3
cdr3_aa: CASSSWTSGATDTQYF

j_call: TRBJ2-4
d_call: .
v_call: TRBV7-7
cdr3_aa: CASSGRELAKNIQYF

j_call: TRBJ2-7
d_call: .
v_call: TRBV7-3
cdr3_aa: CASSSGLLDEQYF

j_call: TRBJ2-7
d_call: .
v_call: TRBV6-6
cdr3_aa: CASSYWQGQYF

j_call: TRBJ2-2
d_call: TRBD2
v_call: TRBV19
cdr3_aa: CASRILAGRYTGELFF

j_call: TRBJ2-7
d_call: .
v_call: TRBV30
cdr3_aa: CAWSVLRVGEQYF

j_call: TRBJ1-3
d_call: .
v_call: TRBV30
cdr3_aa: CAWSEAYSGNTIYF

j_call: TRBJ2-1
d_call: .
v_call: TRBV7-2
cdr3_aa: CASSSTGISYNEQFF

j_call: TRBJ2-7
d_call: .
v_call: TRBV11-2
cdr3_aa: CASSLVTVAEQYF

j_call: TRBJ2-3
d_call: .
v_call: TRBV7-9
cdr3_aa: CASSSLGDTQYF

j_call: TRBJ1-5
d_call: .
v_call: TRBV28
cdr3_aa: CASSTTRDSNQPQHF

j_call: TRBJ1-2
d_call: TRBD1
v_call: TRBV5-1
cdr3_aa: CASSPPTGLNYGYTF

j_call: TRBJ1-2
d_call: .
v_call: TRBV12-5
cdr3_aa: CASGLSVYGYTF

j_call: TRBJ1-5
d_call: .
v_call: TRBV25-1
cdr3_aa: CASSEGGNQPQHF

j_call: TRBJ1-1
d_call: .
v_call: TRBV5-6
cdr3_aa: CASSSAYGGEAFF

j_call: TRBJ1-4
d_call: TRBD1
v_call: TRBV4-3
cdr3_aa: CASSQGTGMEKLFF

j_call: TRBJ2-5
d_call: .
v_call: TRBV7-8
cdr3_aa: CASSLAGWGETQYF

j_call: TRBJ1-4
d_call: TRBD1
v_call: TRBV4-3
cdr3_aa: CASSQDRGGLTNEKLFF

j_call: TRBJ2-7
d_call: .
v_call: TRBV4-1
cdr3_aa: CASSQVGTFIGGEQYF

j_call: TRBJ1-2
d_call: .
v_call: TRBV20-1
cdr3_aa: CSARDKYGYTF

j_call: TRBJ2-1
d_call: TRBD1
v_call: TRBV7-9
cdr3_aa: CASSSLGGMNEQFF

j_call: TRBJ1-2
d_call: TRBD1
v_call: TRBV5-4
cdr3_aa: CASSWGQARGYTF

j_call: TRBJ2-1
d_call: TRBD2
v_call: TRBV4-3
cdr3_aa: CASSQEVAGPYNEQFF

j_call: TRBJ2-7
d_call: TRBD2
v_call: TRBV7-9
cdr3_aa: CASIGASGSPYEQYF

j_call: TRBJ2-7
d_call: .
v_call: TRBV30
cdr3_aa: CAWSMGSHEQYF

j_call: TRBJ2-5
d_call: TRBD2
v_call: TRBV29-1
cdr3_aa: CSVEGGRLAEETQYF

j_call: TRBJ2-2
d_call: .
v_call: TRBV2
cdr3_aa: CASRKRNSGELFF

j_call: TRBJ2-1
d_call: .
v_call: TRBV19
cdr3_aa: CASSIDRYGYNEQFF

j_call: TRBJ1-1
d_call: .
v_call: TRBV9
cdr3_aa: CASSAKGNTEAFF

j_call: TRBJ2-7
d_call: .
v_call: TRBV7-8
cdr3_aa: CASSLGGTSYEQYF

j_call: TRBJ2-3
d_call: .
v_call: TRBV6-4
cdr3_aa: CASSVEGGTTDTQYF

j_call: TRBJ2-7
d_call: .
v_call: TRBV11-2
cdr3_aa: CASSQDRYEQYF

j_call: TRBJ1-5
d_call: TRBD1
v_call: TRBV15
cdr3_aa: CATSRETGHQPQHF